The 5 T cell receptor beta chains given below trace back to one sample, sequenced in a study of T cell changes during pregnancy in multiple sclerosis. Produced via immunoSEQ multiplex PCR; TCRdb's table is partial and in-frame only. The repertoire holds over 25,000 clones, with approximately 90% as singletons. The material was CD8+ T cells from peripheral blood mononuclear cells, obtained in the second trimester of pregnancy. All receptors derive from a female donor with multiple sclerosis, enrolled in a pregnancy study.

The J gene is TRBJ1-2, the V gene TRBV5-6, with TRBD1 identical over 8 bases. The CDR3 is made up of 16 amino acids. The germline gives CDR1 SGHDT, CDR2 YYEEEE. The trim removed 3 bases at V and 0 bases at J, leaving 7 bases unmatched. The CDR3 sequence: CASSWDDRGTNYGYTF. CDR3 in DNA: TGTGCCAGCAGCTGGGACGACAGGGGTACTAACTATGGCTACACCTTC.

The CDR3 nucleotides are TGTGCCAGCAGCTTCGAAGGGAGAACTCGGGAGACCCAGTACTTC. Protein sequence: CASSFEGRTRETQYF. The chain joins TRBV7-9 to TRBJ2-5, with D maybe TRBD2 (5 bases). The germline V gene has CDR1 SEHNR and CDR2 FQNEAQ (reference sequence). The CDR3 covers 15 residues. Trimming removed 3 bases from V and 5 bases from J, with 16 bases in between.

The rearrangement links TRBV7-6 to TRBJ2-1; 10 nucleotides agree with TRBD1. The CDR3 totals 16 residues. The ends lost 3 bases at V and 8 bases at J; junction bases unmatched: 10. From germline, CDR1 is SGHVS and CDR2 FNYEAQ. CDR3 residues: CASSFTGTGDLHEQFF. DNA of the CDR3: TGTGCCAGCAGCTTCACCGGGACAGGGGATCTCCATGAGCAGTTCTTC.

Here the CDR3 reads CASSPMTGGGTEAFF. The DNA of the CDR3 is TGTGCCAGCAGCCCGATGACAGGGGGCGGCACTGAAGCTTTCTTT. The rearrangement links TRBV7-2 to TRBJ1-1, with 10 bases lining up with TRBD1. This CDR3 has 15 amino acids. Germline V CDR1 and CDR2: SGHTA, FQGNSA. V shed 5 bases and J 4 bases; nucleotides not matched to a gene: 7.

The rearrangement joins TRBV5-1 to TRBJ2-1, with 7 bases that match TRBD2. Germline CDR1 is SGHRS and CDR2 is YFSETQ. The CDR3 runs 16 residues. V lost 4 bases and J lost 1; bases outside the gene matches: 8. CDR3 nucleotides: TGCGCCAGCAGCCCTTTTGGGCGGGGGTCCTACAATGAGCAGTTCTTC. Protein sequence: CASSPFGRGSYNEQFF.